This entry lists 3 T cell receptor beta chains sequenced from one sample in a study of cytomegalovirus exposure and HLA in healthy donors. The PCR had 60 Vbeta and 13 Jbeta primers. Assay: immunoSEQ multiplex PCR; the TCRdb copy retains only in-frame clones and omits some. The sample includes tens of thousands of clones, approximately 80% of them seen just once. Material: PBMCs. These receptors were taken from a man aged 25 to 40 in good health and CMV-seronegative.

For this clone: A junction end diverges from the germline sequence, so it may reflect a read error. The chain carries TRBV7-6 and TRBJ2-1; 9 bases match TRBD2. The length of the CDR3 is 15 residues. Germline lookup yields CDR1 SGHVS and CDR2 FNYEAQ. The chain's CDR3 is CVSMPLAGLSNEQFF. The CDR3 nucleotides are TGTGTCAGCATGCCTCTAGCGGGGTTATCCAATGAGCAGTTCTTC.

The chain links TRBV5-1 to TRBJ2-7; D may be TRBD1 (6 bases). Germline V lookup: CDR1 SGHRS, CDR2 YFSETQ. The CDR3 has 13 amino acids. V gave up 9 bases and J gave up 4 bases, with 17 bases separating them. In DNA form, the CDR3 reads TGCGCCATCAACTGGGACACGGCATACGAGCAGTACTTC. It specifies CAINWDTAYEQYF.

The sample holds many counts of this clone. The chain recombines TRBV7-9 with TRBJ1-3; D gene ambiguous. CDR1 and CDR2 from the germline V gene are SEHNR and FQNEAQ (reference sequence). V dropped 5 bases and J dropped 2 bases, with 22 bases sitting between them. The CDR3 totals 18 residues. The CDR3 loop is CASSKGNAGVWAGNTIYF. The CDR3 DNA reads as TGTGCCAGCAGCAAAGGCAACGCGGGTGTTTGGGCTGGAAACACCATATATTTT.